The source of this TCR beta chain is a study of T cell changes during pregnancy in multiple sclerosis. Repertoires were generated with immunoSEQ multiplex PCR, while TCRdb's copy carries only in-frame clones and drops some. The sample has fewer than 90,000 clones, about 90% seen once. This CDR3 has 15 residues. The V gene's germline CDR1 is SGDLS and CDR2 YYNGEE. V lost 2 bases and J lost 5, with 15 bases in between. This receptor was obtained from a female donor with multiple sclerosis, enrolled in a pregnancy study. The sample consisted of peripheral blood, taken in the second trimester of pregnancy. The gene calls are TRBV9 and TRBJ2-3; D might be TRBD2 (5 bases). The chain's CDR3 is CASSVEGNVLDTQYF. CDR3 nucleotides: TGTGCCAGCAGCGTCGAGGGCAACGTGTTAGATACGCAGTATTTT.